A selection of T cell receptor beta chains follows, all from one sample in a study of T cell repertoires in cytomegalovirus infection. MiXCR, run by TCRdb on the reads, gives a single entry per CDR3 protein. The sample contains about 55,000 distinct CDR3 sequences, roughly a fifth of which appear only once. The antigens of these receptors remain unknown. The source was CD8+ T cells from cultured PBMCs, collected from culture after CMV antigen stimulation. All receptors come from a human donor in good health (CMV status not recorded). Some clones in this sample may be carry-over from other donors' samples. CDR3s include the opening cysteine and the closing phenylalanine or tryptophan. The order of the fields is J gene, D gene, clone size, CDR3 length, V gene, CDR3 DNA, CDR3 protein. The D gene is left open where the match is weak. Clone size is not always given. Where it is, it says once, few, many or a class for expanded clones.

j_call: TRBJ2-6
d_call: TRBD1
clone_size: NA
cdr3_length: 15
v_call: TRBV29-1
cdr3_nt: TGCAGCGTCCGGGACAGTCCTTCTGGGGCCAACGTCCTGACTTTC
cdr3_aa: CSVRDSPSGANVLTF

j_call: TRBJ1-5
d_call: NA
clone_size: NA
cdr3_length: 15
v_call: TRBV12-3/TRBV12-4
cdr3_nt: TGTGCCAGCGGACCCTTACAGGGACCCAATCAGCCCCAGCATTTT
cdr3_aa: CASGPLQGPNQPQHF

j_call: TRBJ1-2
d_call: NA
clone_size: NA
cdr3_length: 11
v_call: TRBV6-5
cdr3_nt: TGTGCCAGCAGTCCCGGCTATGGCTACACCTTC
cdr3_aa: CASSPGYGYTF

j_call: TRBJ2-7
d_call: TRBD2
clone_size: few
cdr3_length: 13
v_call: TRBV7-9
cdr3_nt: TGTGCCAGCAGCACCCGGGACTACGACGAGCAGTACTTC
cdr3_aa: CASSTRDYDEQYF

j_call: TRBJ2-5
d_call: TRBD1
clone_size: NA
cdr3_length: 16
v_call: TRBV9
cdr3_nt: TGTGCCAGCAGCGCAAACAGGGGTTTAAACCAAGAGACCCAGTACTTC
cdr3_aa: CASSANRGLNQETQYF

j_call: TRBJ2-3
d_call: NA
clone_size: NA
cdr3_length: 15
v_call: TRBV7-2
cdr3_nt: TGTGCCAGCAGCCCTTCAGGCCCCAAGCCAGATACGCAGTATTTT
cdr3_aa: CASSPSGPKPDTQYF

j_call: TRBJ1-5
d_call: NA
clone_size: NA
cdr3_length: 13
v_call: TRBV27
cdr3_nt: TGTGCCAGCAGCCTCGCGTCCCATCAGCCCCAGCATTTT
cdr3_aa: CASSLASHQPQHF

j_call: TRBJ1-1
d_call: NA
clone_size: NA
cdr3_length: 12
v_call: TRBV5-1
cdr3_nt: TGCGCCAGCAGCTCCTACCTAAATGAAGCTTTCTTT
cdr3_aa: CASSSYLNEAFF

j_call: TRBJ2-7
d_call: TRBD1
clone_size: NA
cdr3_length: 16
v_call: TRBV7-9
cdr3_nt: TGTGCCAGCAGCTTAGCCCCCGGGACAGAAAACTACGAGCAGTACTTC
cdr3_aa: CASSLAPGTENYEQYF

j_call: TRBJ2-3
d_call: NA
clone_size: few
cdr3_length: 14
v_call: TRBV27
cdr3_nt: TGTGCCAGCAGTTTACTTGGCGGCACAGATACGCAGTATTTT
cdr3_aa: CASSLLGGTDTQYF

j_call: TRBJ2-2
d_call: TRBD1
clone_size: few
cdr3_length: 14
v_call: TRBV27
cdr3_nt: TGTGCCAGCAGTAGAGGGGGCCACACCGGGGAGCTGTTTTTT
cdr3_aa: CASSRGGHTGELFF

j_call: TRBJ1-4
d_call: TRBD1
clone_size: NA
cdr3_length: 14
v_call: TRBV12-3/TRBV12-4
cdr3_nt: TGTGCCAGCAGACCGAGACAGGGGAATGAAAAACTGTTTTTT
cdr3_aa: CASRPRQGNEKLFF

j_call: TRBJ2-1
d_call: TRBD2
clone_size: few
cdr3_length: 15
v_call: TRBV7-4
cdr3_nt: TGTGCCAGCAGCTTAGACGTACTAGCGCGGAATGAGCAGTTCTTC
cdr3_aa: CASSLDVLARNEQFF

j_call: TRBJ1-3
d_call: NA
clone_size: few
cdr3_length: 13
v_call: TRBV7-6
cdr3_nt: TGTGCCAGCAGCCCAAACCTCTGGGACACCATATATTTT
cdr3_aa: CASSPNLWDTIYF

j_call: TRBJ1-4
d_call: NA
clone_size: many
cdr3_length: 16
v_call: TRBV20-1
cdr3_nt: TGCAGTGCTAGGGTTACGGGAGGGGGAACTAATGAAAAACTGTTTTTT
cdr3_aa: CSARVTGGGTNEKLFF

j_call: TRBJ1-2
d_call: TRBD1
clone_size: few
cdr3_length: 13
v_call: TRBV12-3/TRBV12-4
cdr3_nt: TGTGCCAGCAGTTTCCTCCAGGACAGGGGCTACACCTTC
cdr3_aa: CASSFLQDRGYTF

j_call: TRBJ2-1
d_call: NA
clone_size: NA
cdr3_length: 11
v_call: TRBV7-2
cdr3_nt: TGTGCCAGCAGCCCCGGGTGGGAGCAGTTCTTC
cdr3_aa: CASSPGWEQFF

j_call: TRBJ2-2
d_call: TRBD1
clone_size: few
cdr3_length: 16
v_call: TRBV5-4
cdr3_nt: TGTGCCAGCAGCCTTATAACAGGGGGCAGCACCGGGGAGCTGTTTTTT
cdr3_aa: CASSLITGGSTGELFF

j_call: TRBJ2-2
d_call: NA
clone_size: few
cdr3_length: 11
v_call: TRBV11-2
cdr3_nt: TGTGCCAGCTCATACACCGGGGAGCTGTTTTTT
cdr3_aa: CASSYTGELFF

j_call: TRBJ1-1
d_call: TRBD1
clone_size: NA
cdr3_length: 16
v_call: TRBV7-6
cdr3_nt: TGTGCCAGCAGCTTCCCCGGGACAGGGGTGAACACTGAAGCTTTCTTT
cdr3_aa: CASSFPGTGVNTEAFF

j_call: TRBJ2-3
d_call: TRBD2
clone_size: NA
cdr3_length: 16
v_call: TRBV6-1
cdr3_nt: TGTGCCAGCAGTGAAAGGATGGGGGAGGGGACAGATACGCAGTATTTT
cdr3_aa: CASSERMGEGTDTQYF

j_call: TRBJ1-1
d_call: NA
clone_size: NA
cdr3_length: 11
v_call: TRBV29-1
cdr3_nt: TGCAGCGTTGTCAGGAACACTGAAGCTTTCTTT
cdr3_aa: CSVVRNTEAFF

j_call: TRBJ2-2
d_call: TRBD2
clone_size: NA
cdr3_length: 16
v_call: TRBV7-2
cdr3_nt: TGTGCCAGCAGCCCCGTAGCGGGGGGGAACACCGGGGAGCTGTTTTTT
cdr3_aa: CASSPVAGGNTGELFF

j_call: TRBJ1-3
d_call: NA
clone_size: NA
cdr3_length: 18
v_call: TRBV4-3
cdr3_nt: TGCGCCAGCAGCCAAAGAACCCCCGGGGAGAACTCTGGAAACACCATATATTTT
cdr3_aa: CASSQRTPGENSGNTIYF

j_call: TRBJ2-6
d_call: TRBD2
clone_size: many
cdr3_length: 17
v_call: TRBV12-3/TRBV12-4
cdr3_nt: TGTGCCAGCAGGGCCCTAGCGGCCGGGTCTGGGGCCAACGTCCTGACTTTC
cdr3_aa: CASRALAAGSGANVLTF

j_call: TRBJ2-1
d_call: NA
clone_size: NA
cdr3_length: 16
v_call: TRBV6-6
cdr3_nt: TGTGCCAGCAGTTACTCGAGGGGGCGGGGGTACAATGAGCAGTTCTTC
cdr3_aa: CASSYSRGRGYNEQFF

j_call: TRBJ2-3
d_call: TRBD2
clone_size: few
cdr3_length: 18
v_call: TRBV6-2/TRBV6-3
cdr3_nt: TGTGCCAGCAGTTACTCGATCTACCGGAGCGGGAGTACAGATACGCAGTATTTT
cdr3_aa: CASSYSIYRSGSTDTQYF

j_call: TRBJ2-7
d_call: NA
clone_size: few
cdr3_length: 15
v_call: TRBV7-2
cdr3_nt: TGTGCCAGCAGCTTAGGTCAGGGGGACTACGAAGAGCAGTACTTC
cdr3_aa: CASSLGQGDYEEQYF

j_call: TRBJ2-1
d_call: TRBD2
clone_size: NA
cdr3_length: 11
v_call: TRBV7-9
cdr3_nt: TGTGCCAGCAGCTTTAGCGGGGAGCAGTTCTTC
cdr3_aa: CASSFSGEQFF

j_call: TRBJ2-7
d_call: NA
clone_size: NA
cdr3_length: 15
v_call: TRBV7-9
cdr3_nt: TGTGCCAGCAGCGAAAGCAGGGGTCTCGGTAGCGAGCAGTACTTC
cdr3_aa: CASSESRGLGSEQYF

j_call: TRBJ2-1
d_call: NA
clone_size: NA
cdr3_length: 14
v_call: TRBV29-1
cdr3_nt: TGCAGCGTTGAAATGTCCCCTTCCTACAATGAGCAGTTCTTC
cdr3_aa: CSVEMSPSYNEQFF

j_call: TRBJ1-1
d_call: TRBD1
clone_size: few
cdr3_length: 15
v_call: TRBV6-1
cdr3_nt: TGTGCCAGCAACCCGGGACAGTTCAGTAGCACTGAAGCTTTCTTT
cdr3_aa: CASNPGQFSSTEAFF

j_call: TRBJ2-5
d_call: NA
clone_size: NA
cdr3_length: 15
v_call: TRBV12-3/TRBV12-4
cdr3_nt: TGTGCCAGCAGTTTGGGGTCAGGGCACCTTGGGACCCAGTACTTC
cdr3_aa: CASSLGSGHLGTQYF

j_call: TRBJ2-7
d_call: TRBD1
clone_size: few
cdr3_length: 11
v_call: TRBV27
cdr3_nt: TGTGCCAGCTCACAGGGGGCCGTCCATCACTTC
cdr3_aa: CASSQGAVHHF

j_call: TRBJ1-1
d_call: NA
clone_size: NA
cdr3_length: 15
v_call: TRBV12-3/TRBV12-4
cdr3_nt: TGTGCCAGCAACCCTACCGGGGATGTGAACACTGAAGCTTTCTTT
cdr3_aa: CASNPTGDVNTEAFF

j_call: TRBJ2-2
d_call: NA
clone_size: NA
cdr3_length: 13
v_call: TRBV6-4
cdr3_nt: TGTGCCAGCAGCCCAAAGTACACCGGGGAGCTGTTTTTT
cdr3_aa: CASSPKYTGELFF

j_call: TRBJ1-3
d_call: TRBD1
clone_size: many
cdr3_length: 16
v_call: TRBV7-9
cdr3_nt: TGTGCCAGCAGCGGCGTGGACAGGGGGTTCGAAAACACCATATATTTT
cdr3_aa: CASSGVDRGFENTIYF

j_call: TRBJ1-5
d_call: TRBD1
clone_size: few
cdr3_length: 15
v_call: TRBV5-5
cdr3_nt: TGTGCCAGCAGCTTGGTCCAGGGGGTCAATCAGCCCCAGCATTTT
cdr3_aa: CASSLVQGVNQPQHF

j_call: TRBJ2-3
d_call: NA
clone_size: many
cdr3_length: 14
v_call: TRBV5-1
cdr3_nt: TGCGCCAGCAGCTGGGAGATTAACGCAGATACGCAGTATTTT
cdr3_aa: CASSWEINADTQYF

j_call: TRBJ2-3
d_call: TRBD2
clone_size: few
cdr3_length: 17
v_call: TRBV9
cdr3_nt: TGTGCCAGCAGCGTAGTAGGAGCTAGCGGTAGCACAGATACGCAGTATTTT
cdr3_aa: CASSVVGASGSTDTQYF

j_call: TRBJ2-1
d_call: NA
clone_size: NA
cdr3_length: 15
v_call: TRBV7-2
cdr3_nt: TGTGCCAGCAGCTTGTACAGGGCCTCGTTTAATGAGCAGTTCTTC
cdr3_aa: CASSLYRASFNEQFF

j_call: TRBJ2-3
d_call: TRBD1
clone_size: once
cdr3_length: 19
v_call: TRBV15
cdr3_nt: TGTGCCACCAGCGCACAGGGGGGTTTTTACAGGGAGAGAAGAGATACGCAGTATTTT
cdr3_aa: CATSAQGGFYRERRDTQYF